This T cell receptor beta chain appears in the sequencing data of a study of T cell responses to AZD1222 COVID-19 vaccine. In regard to this clone: Its antigen is still unknown.

Generated by immunoSEQ multiplex PCR, the TCRdb table keeps only in-frame clones and is missing some. The repertoire holds 140,000 to 150,000 clones, with 91% as singletons. V lost 3 bases and J lost 3, with 12 bases in between. CDR1 and CDR2 from the germline V gene are SGHVS and FQNEAQ. CDR3 length equals 14 residues. Findings and limits, study-wide: Females outnumbered males among donors, who were mostly white British; clonal diversity was possibly underestimated. Mapped onto spike, vaccine-associated CD4 TCRs spanned it and were dominant at 160-218 and 743-854. Nearly half of the spike-specific TCRs reportedly recognize variant regions that carry no mutations.

This clonotype was sampled from an adult who received the MenACWY meningococcal vaccine as a control. V and J are TRBV7-8 and TRBJ2-7; D is undetermined. The material sequenced was peripheral blood, taken 28 days after the second dose of the MenACWY control vaccine. CDR3 in DNA: TGTGCCAGCAGCTTGGGCCCCGGTTACTACGAGCAGTACTTC. Translation: CASSLGPGYYEQYF.